This entry lists 28 T cell receptor beta chains sequenced from one sample in a study of tumor-infiltrating lymphocytes in oesophageal squamous cell carcinoma. Each CDR3 protein is one row after TCRdb ran MiXCR on the PCR reads. The table has around 12,000 distinct CDR3 sequences, roughly half seen once. Sequenced: esophageal tumor tissue. These receptors all come from a male donor with esophageal squamous cell carcinoma.

The chain links TRBV6-6 to TRBJ2-5; D is possibly TRBD1 or TRBD2 (6 bases each). The DNA matches TRBJ2-4 better at its end, which makes the J call doubtful. The CDR3 contains 14 residues. The germline V gene has CDR1 MNHNY and CDR2 SVGAGI (reference sequence). The CDR3 DNA reads TGTGCCAGCAGTTTTGGGGGGCTCTCCTACATTCAGTACTTC. Its translation: CASSFGGLSYIQYF.

V usage is TRBV6-2 or TRBV6-3 and J usage is TRBJ2-7; tentatively, D is TRBD1 (5 bases). The assigned J gene may be wrong: the sequence end matches TRBJ1-2 better. The germline V gene has CDR1 MNHEY and CDR2 SVGEGT. This CDR3 is 16 amino acids long. CDR3 sequence (DNA): TGTGCCAGCAGTTACTCACCGGCAGCAGGGACCTATGGCTACACCTTC. Translation: CASSYSPAAGTYGYTF.

The chain combines TRBV19 with TRBJ2-7; 9 bases agree with TRBD1. With 4 bases clipped from V and 7 bases from J, the junction kept 8 bases outside the gene matches. Germline loops: CDR1 LNHDA, CDR2 SQIVND (reference sequence). The CDR3 contains 14 residues. The CDR3 sequence: CASSRGQGGNEQYF. In DNA, the CDR3 is TGTGCCAGTAGTAGGGGACAGGGAGGCAATGAGCAGTACTTC.

The V call is TRBV7-2, the J call TRBJ2-7; TRBD1 matches 7 bases. The germline CDR1 and CDR2 sequences are SGHTA and FQGNSA. This CDR3 is 15 amino acids long. CDR3 in DNA: TGTGCCAGCGAACTACAGGGACAGAGAAACTATGGCTACACCGTC. This codes for CASELQGQRNYGYTV.

The sample holds a few counts of this clonotype. The junction shows a germline mismatch at one end, possibly a read error. This chain connects TRBV28 to TRBJ2-7; unclear D gene. The CDR3 is 12 amino acids. CDR1 MDHEN and CDR2 SYDVKM come from the germline V gene. The CDR3 here is CASSISARSLIF. The CDR3 DNA sequence: TGTGCCAGCAGTATCTCGGCCCGTTCATTGATCTTC.

V and J are TRBV24-1 and TRBJ2-7, with D unresolved. The last part of the DNA fits TRBJ2-5 better; the J call may be wrong. The CDR3 runs 13 residues. CDR1 and CDR2 (germline): KGHDR, SFDVKD. The CDR3 protein is CATSEGHQETQYF. CDR3 coding DNA: TGTGCCACCAGTGAAGGCCACCAAGAGACCCAGTACTTC.

Within the sample, this clonotype is medium-sized. The CDR3: CASSLGVLGREQYF. The CDR3 bases are TGTGCCAGCAGCTTGGGAGTTCTGGGGCGCGAGCAGTACTTC. This chain joins TRBV7-9 and TRBJ2-7, with D perhaps TRBD1 or TRBD2 (5 bases each). V lost 3 bases, J lost 6 bases, and 15 bases lay in between. The CDR3 loop spans 14 amino acids. CDR1 and CDR2 (germline): SEHNR, FQNEAQ (reference sequence).

V gene TRBV6-1 combines with J gene TRBJ2-3, with D possibly being TRBD2 (6 bases). Trimming left V 2 bases short and J 6 bases short, with 6 bases between. This CDR3 region has 12 residues. Germline V gene data show CDR1 as MNHNS and CDR2 as SASEGT. The DNA for the CDR3 is TGTGCCAGCAGTGAACGGGGGGATACGCAGTATTTT. Translated: CASSERGDTQYF.

This clonotype was found a few times. The CDR3 sequence: CASSSRDSSYNEQYF. The CDR3 region has the DNA TGTGCCAGCAGCAGCCGGGACAGCTCCTACAATGAGCAGTACTTC. The rearrangement links TRBV11-2 to TRBJ2-1; 7 nucleotides line up with TRBD1. The DNA end favors TRBJ2-7, so the J call may be wrong. Looked up from germline, CDR1 is SGHAT and CDR2 is FQNNGV. The CDR3 has 15 residues.

This clonotype was seen only a few times. Given a much more abundant clone one base away, this may be a read error. The chain has TRBV5-1 and TRBJ2-5; D is undetermined. V dropped 2 bases and J dropped 11 bases, with 22 bases sitting between them. In germline, CDR1 is SGHRS, CDR2 YFSETQ. The CDR3 is made up of 15 amino acids. CDR3 amino acids: CASSLELRGQPRQYF. CDR3 DNA: TGCGCCAGCAGCTTAGAACTCCGAGGTCAGCCCCGGCAGTACTTC. Filled out from reference TRBV5-1 and TRBJ2-5, the complete variable domain reads KAGVTQTPRYLIKTRGQQVTLSCSPISGHRSVSWYQQTPGQGLQFLFEYFSETQRNKGNFPGRFSGRQFSNSRSEMNVSTLELGDSALYLCASSLELRGQPRQYFGPGTRLLVL.

This sequence joins TRBV7-2 and TRBJ2-7; no reliable D call. Trimming pared 1 base from V and 4 bases from J, leaving 5 bases between. The CDR3 has 12 residues. Germline CDR1 is SGHTA and CDR2 is FQGNSA. The CDR3 protein is CASSLVRYEQYF. The CDR3 coding sequence is TGTGCCAGCAGCTTAGTTAGGTACGAGCAGTACTTC.

By share of the sample, this clonotype is medium-sized. This rearrangement joins TRBV24-1 to TRBJ2-1; 13 bases map to TRBD2. V shed 2 bases and J 7 bases; nucleotides not matched to a gene: 4. The length of the CDR3 is 16 residues. CDR1 KGHDR and CDR2 SFDVKD come from the germline V gene. The CDR3 DNA sequence: TGTGCCACCAGTGATTCGGGACTAGCGGGACGGAATGAGCAGTTCTTC. Residues: CATSDSGLAGRNEQFF.

This clonotype has more than one count but fewer than ten. V gene TRBV7-9 combines with J gene TRBJ2-4, with D perhaps assigned TRBD1 or TRBD2 (6 bases each). Deletions cut 5 bases from V and 9 bases from J, with 17 bases between. The CDR3 totals 14 residues. Germline-derived CDR1 and CDR2 are SEHNR and FQNEAQ (reference sequence). The CDR3: CASSTTVGGSIQYF. CDR3 nucleotides: TGTGCCAGCAGCACTACGGTAGGGGGGTCCATTCAGTACTTC.

This chain links TRBV7-8 with TRBJ2-5; 7 nucleotides agree with TRBD2. V lost 1 base, J lost 3 bases, and 8 bases stayed unmatched. Germline V lookup: CDR1 SGHVS, CDR2 FQNEAQ. The CDR3 is 16 amino acids. CDR3 residues: CASSLGGGVTKETQYF. The CDR3 DNA follows: TGTGCCAGCAGCTTAGGGGGGGGGGTAACCAAAGAGACCCAGTACTTC.

This clonotype was recorded only once. The rearrangement uses TRBV6-6 and TRBJ2-4; D remains ambiguous. The DNA end favors TRBJ2-7, so the J call may be wrong. The germline CDR1 and CDR2 sequences are MNHNY and SVGAGI (reference sequence). The CDR3 is 12 residues long. As DNA, the CDR3 is TGTGCCAGCAGTGTATACTTCTACGAGCAGTACTTC. Protein sequence: CASSVYFYEQYF.

Many counts were recorded for this clonotype. A much larger clonotype is one base distant, so this may be a read error. The chain employs TRBV6-4 and TRBJ2-5; D call uncertain. The CDR3 sequence is 12 residues long. Trimming shortened V by 8 bases and J by 11 bases, and 18 bases separated the two germline ends. Germline CDR1 is MRHNA and CDR2 is SNTAGT. Written as DNA, the CDR3 is TGTGCCAGCCCCTCATTTGACAATGAGCAGTACTTC. It yields the protein CASPSFDNEQYF.

The rearrangement joins TRBV7-6 to TRBJ1-3; no firm D call. Per the germline V gene, CDR1 is SGHVS and CDR2 is FNYEAQ. This CDR3 region has 13 residues. V was cut by 1 base and J by 4 bases, with 5 bases left in between. The CDR3 DNA sequence: TGTGCCAGCAGCTTAGGCGGGGGAAACACCATATATTTT. Its protein is CASSLGGGNTIYF.

The chain has TRBV7-6 and TRBJ1-1; 8 positions match TRBD1. V lost 4 bases, J lost 3 bases, and 10 bases stayed unmatched. The CDR3 spans 16 residues. Germline V gene sequence: CDR1 SGHVS, CDR2 FNYEAQ. The CDR3 loop is CASSSPTGEGDTEAFF. The CDR3 DNA reads TGTGCCAGCAGCTCCCCGACAGGGGAGGGAGACACTGAAGCTTTCTTT.

The V gene is TRBV13, the J gene TRBJ2-1, with D maybe TRBD1 (6 bases). Trimming pared 2 bases from V and 8 bases from J, leaving 16 bases between. The CDR3 sequence is 15 residues long. Germline lookup yields CDR1 PRHDT and CDR2 FYEKMQ (reference sequence). The DNA for the CDR3 is TGTGCCAGCAGCTTATCCCTACAGGGTATGGATGAGCAGTTCTTC. Translating gives CASSLSLQGMDEQFF.

The rearrangement links TRBV7-9 to TRBJ2-7; TRBD2 agrees at 9 bases. TRBJ2-1 explains the end of the DNA better; the J call may be wrong. CDR3 length equals 15 residues. Germline CDR1 is SEHNR and CDR2 is FQNEAQ (reference sequence). The CDR3: CASSWGGGANNEQFF. In DNA form, the CDR3 reads TGTGCCAGCAGCTGGGGCGGGGGGGCTAACAATGAGCAGTTCTTC.

This clonotype was observed many times. Here the CDR3 reads CASSRTGGGNEQFF. The CDR3 nucleotides read TGTGCCAGTAGTAGGACAGGGGGTGGGAATGAGCAGTTCTTC. V is TRBV19 and J is TRBJ2-1; 10 bases align to TRBD1. This CDR3 spans 14 amino acids. CDR1 LNHDA and CDR2 SQIVND come from the germline V gene (reference sequence). V shed 4 bases and J 7 bases; nucleotides not matched to a gene: 4.

This clonotype has only one observation. The V gene is TRBV27, the J gene TRBJ2-5; D is uncertain. Germline lookup yields CDR1 MNHEY and CDR2 SMNVEV (reference sequence). V was trimmed by 5 bases and J by 3 bases, leaving 10 bases between them. The CDR3 consists of 13 residues. This CDR3 is CASSNHPEETQYF. CDR3 nucleotides: TGTGCCAGCAGTAACCATCCGGAAGAGACCCAGTACTTC.

This clonotype was counted many times. The V gene is TRBV4-2, the J gene TRBJ2-3; TRBD2 aligns across 13 bases. V gave up 3 bases and J gave up 4 bases; unmatched junction bases: 4. This CDR3 spans 16 amino acids. Per germline, CDR1 LGHNA and CDR2 YNFKEQ. CDR3 amino acids: CASSQRTSGSADTQYF. CDR3 DNA sequence: TGTGCCAGCAGCCAGAGGACTAGCGGGAGTGCAGATACGCAGTATTTT.

In its sample, this clonotype was seen a few times. A read error is possible here, since a much larger clone lies one base away. The rearrangement joins TRBV11-3 to TRBJ2-1; D remains unclear. The J call is uncertain, as TRBJ2-7 better fits the DNA end. Germline-derived CDR1 and CDR2 are SGHNT and YENEEA. The CDR3 runs 15 residues. The CDR3 reads CASSFDGSSYNEQYF. The CDR3 coding sequence is TGTGCCAGCAGCTTCGACGGAAGCTCCTACAATGAGCAGTACTTC.

This clonotype was detected ten times or more. The rearrangement joins TRBV5-5 to TRBJ1-1; D is perhaps TRBD1 (6 bases). Between the trimmed V and J ends, which lost 1 base and 4 bases, there was a span of 11 bases. CDR1 and CDR2 from the germline V gene are SGHKS and YYEKEE (reference sequence). The CDR3 runs to 14 residues. CDR3 bases: TGTGCCAGCAGCTTGAATCGAGGGGGCACTGAAGCTTTCTTT. Translated: CASSLNRGGTEAFF.

This clonotype was recorded at least ten times. The rearrangement uses TRBV19 and TRBJ2-2, with 12 bases fitting TRBD2. The V gene end was trimmed by 6 bases and the J gene end by 4 bases; junction bases not matched to a gene: 15. The CDR3 extends over 19 amino acids. Germline V gene data show CDR1 as LNHDA and CDR2 as SQIVND (reference sequence). The CDR3: CASRTWGLAGGVRTGELFF. In nucleotides, the CDR3 is TGTGCCAGTAGGACTTGGGGTCTAGCGGGAGGGGTTCGCACCGGGGAGCTGTTTTTT.

This chain joins TRBV27 and TRBJ2-7, with 7 nucleotides matching TRBD1. The DNA end is more similar to TRBJ2-1, so the J call may be wrong. CDR1 is MNHEY and CDR2 is SMNVEV in the germline V gene (reference sequence). CDR3 length equals 14 residues. The CDR3 loop is CASSFYRGWNEQFF. The CDR3, as DNA: TGTGCCAGCAGTTTCTACAGGGGATGGAATGAGCAGTTCTTC.

V usage is TRBV12-3 or TRBV12-4 and J usage is TRBJ2-3; tentative D call: TRBD1 (5 bases). The CDR3 is 15 amino acids. V gave up 7 bases and J gave up 2 bases, with 16 bases separating them. The CDR3 bases are TGTGCCAGCACCTCACAGGCCGGAAACACAGATACGCAGTATTTT. Amino acids: CASTSQAGNTDTQYF.